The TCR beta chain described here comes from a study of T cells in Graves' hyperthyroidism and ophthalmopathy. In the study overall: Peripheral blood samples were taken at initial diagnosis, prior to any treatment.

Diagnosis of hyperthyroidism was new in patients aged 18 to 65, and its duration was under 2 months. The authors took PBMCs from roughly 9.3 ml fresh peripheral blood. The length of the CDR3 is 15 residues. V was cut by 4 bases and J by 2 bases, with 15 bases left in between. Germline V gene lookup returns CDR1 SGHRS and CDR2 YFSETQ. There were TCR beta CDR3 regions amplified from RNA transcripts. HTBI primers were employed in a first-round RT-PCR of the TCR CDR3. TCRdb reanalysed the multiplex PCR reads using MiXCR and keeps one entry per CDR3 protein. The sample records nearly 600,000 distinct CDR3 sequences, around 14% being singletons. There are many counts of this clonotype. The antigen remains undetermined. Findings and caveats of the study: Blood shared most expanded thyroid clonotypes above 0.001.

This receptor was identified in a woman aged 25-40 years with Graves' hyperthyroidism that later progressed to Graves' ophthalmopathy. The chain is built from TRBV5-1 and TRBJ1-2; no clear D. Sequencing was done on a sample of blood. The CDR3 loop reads CASSLGQADNYGYTF. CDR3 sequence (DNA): TGCGCCAGCAGCCTAGGGCAGGCGGACAACTATGGCTACACCTTC.